The 21 T cell receptor beta chains below all came from one sample that was sequenced in a study of cytomegalovirus exposure and HLA in healthy donors listed by TCRdb under 2017. The protocol used for the library was the immunoSEQ multiplex PCR assay. For the multiplex PCR, a mixture combining 60 forward primers for TCR Vbeta segments and 13 reverse primers for TCR Jbeta segments was used. Entries here come from immuneACCESS through TCRdb and include only in-frame sequences with V and J called. Some clones fail to appear in such tables; in the studies checked, an unresolved V gene covers under half of the shortfall, and the cause of the remainder is unknown. For this sample the table gives roughly 170,000 clones, of which roughly 70% were detected only once. The ten largest clonotypes hold less than 1.6% of the sample. The sequencing input was PBMCs. These TCRs come from a girl under 18 in good health and CMV-seronegative.

DNA for the CDR3: TGTGCCAGCAGCTTAGACAGGGGGCTCGAGCAGTACTTC. It yields the protein CASSLDRGLEQYF. The chain has TRBV11-2 and TRBJ2-7; 8 bases fit TRBD1. From germline, CDR1 is SGHAT and CDR2 FQNNGV. The CDR3 extends over 13 amino acids. V shed 0 bases and J 6 bases; nucleotides not matched to a gene: 1.

V and J are TRBV18 and TRBJ2-7; D is possibly TRBD2 (5 bases). Germline loops: CDR1 KGHSH, CDR2 LQKENI. V was trimmed by 3 bases and J by 5 bases, leaving 17 bases between them. The CDR3 covers 15 residues. DNA of the CDR3: TGTGCCAGCTCACCGGCGGGCGACTCCCTAAACGAGCAGTACTTC. Translated: CASSPAGDSLNEQYF.

The chain links TRBV11-2 to TRBJ1-2, with unresolved D. Deletions cut 4 bases from V and 3 bases from J, with 18 bases between. Germline CDR1 reads SGHAT; CDR2 reads FQNNGV. The CDR3 totals 16 residues. The CDR3 DNA sequence: TGTGCCAGCAGCTCATCTCGGCGGGAGGAGGACTATGGCTACACCTTC. Translated, it gives CASSSSRREEDYGYTF.

V gene TRBV29-1 combines with J gene TRBJ2-1, with 11 bases identical to TRBD2. The J segment lost 10 bases and the V segment lost 7 bases, leaving 6 bases of the junction unmatched. This CDR3 contains 12 residues. The V gene's germline CDR1 is SQVTM and CDR2 ANQGSEA. CDR3 sequence (DNA): TGCAGCGCTGGACTAGCGGGTAGAGAGCAGTTCTTC. Its translation: CSAGLAGREQFF.

V is TRBV14 and J is TRBJ2-3; 8 positions match TRBD2. The CDR3 is made up of 16 amino acids. Germline V gene sequence: CDR1 SGHDN, CDR2 FVKESK. After removal of 2 bases from V and 4 bases from J, the junction contained 8 bases not matched to a gene. The CDR3: CASSQFGGDPADTQYF. The CDR3 DNA sequence: TGTGCCAGCAGCCAATTCGGGGGGGACCCGGCAGATACGCAGTATTTT.

The chain has TRBV2 and TRBJ1-1; D not certain. The CDR3 length is 11 residues. V was clipped by 9 bases and J by 1 base, with 6 bases between them. Germline V lookup: CDR1 SNHLY, CDR2 FYNNEI. The CDR3 DNA reads as TGTGCCAGACACAGGAACACTGAAGCTTTCTTT. As protein: CARHRNTEAFF. Using reference TRBV2 and TRBJ1-1 for the parts outside the CDR3, the full variable domain is EPEVTQTPSHQVTQMGQEVILRCVPISNHLYFYWYRQILGQKVEFLVSFYNNEISEKSEIFDDQFSVERPDGSNFTLKIRSTKLEDSAMYFCARHRNTEAFFGQGTRLTVV.

The rearrangement uses TRBV7-8 and TRBJ2-5; a possible D gene is TRBD2 (5 bases). V was clipped by 6 bases and J by 1 base, with 12 bases between them. CDR1 is SGHVS, CDR2 FQNEAQ, per germline. This CDR3 comprises 14 residues. The CDR3 reads CASRSGLAQETQYF. The CDR3 DNA reads as TGTGCCAGCAGATCTGGACTGGCCCAAGAGACCCAGTACTTC.

The DNA for the CDR3 is TGTGCCAGCAGCTTTCAGGGGGCGAAGCAGCCCCAGCATTTT. This encodes CASSFQGAKQPQHF. J is TRBJ1-5 and V is TRBV7-8; 8 nucleotides line up with TRBD1. Per germline, CDR1 SGHVS and CDR2 FQNEAQ. The CDR3 consists of 14 residues. Germline trimming cut 3 bases from V and 7 bases from J; bases unmatched to any gene: 5.

The CDR3 DNA sequence: TGTGCCGTCGCCCTAGCGGGGGGGCCCAGGACCCAGTACTTC. Protein: CAVALAGGPRTQYF. J is TRBJ2-5 and V is TRBV11-2; 12 bases match TRBD2. The germline CDR1 and CDR2 sequences are SGHAT and FQNNGV. After removal of 11 bases from V and 7 bases from J, the junction contained 11 bases not matched to a gene. There are 14 residues in the CDR3.

This clone occurred once. The chain links TRBV30 to TRBJ1-6; D ambiguous. The CDR3 extends over 17 amino acids. V gave up 0 bases and J gave up 3 bases, with 15 bases separating them. CDR1 is GTSNPN, CDR2 SVGIG, per germline (reference sequence). The CDR3: CAWSVRGSEYYNSPLHF. The CDR3 nucleotides read TGTGCCTGGAGTGTACGAGGTTCGGAATACTATAATTCACCCCTCCACTTT.

The V and J genes are TRBV19 and TRBJ2-2, with 7 bases that match TRBD2. The CDR3 runs to 15 residues. V trimming: 5 bases; J trimming: 1 base; junction bases outside the gene matches: 4. Germline CDR1 and CDR2: LNHDA and SQIVND (reference sequence). The CDR3 is CASSRGGGNTGELFF. The CDR3 DNA follows: TGTGCCAGTAGTCGAGGCGGGGGGAACACCGGGGAGCTGTTTTTT.

V usage is TRBV6-1 and J usage is TRBJ2-5; TRBD2 matches 14 bases. The germline V gene encodes CDR1 MNHNS and CDR2 SASEGT. This CDR3 contains 15 residues. The V gene end was trimmed by 8 bases and the J gene end by 4 bases; junction bases not matched to a gene: 6. The CDR3 sequence: CASGSGLAGGETQYF. Here the CDR3 DNA reads TGTGCCAGCGGCTCTGGACTAGCGGGGGGAGAGACCCAGTACTTC.

The chain joins TRBV19 to TRBJ2-3, with a tentative D call TRBD1 (6 bases). The germline gives CDR1 LNHDA, CDR2 SQIVND (reference sequence). This CDR3 is 13 amino acids long. Trimming removed 8 bases from V and 5 bases from J, with 14 bases in between. CDR3 protein: CASERPGQDTQYF. The CDR3 region has the DNA TGTGCCAGTGAGCGCCCGGGACAAGATACGCAGTATTTT.

The rearrangement links TRBV6-1 to TRBJ2-7, with D perhaps TRBD1 (6 bases). The CDR3 is 14 residues long. Germline V lookup: CDR1 MNHNS, CDR2 SASEGT. V was pared by 8 bases and J by 1 base, with 15 bases between. The CDR3 DNA reads TGTGCCAGCTTGCAGGGGTCATTTTCCTACGAGCAGTACTTC. This gives the protein CASLQGSFSYEQYF.

This chain joins TRBV4-1 and TRBJ1-5; 11 bases align to TRBD1. The CDR3 consists of 17 residues. Germline CDR1 MGHRA, CDR2 YSYEKL. J gave up 0 bases and V 3 bases, and 4 bases lay outside the gene matches. CDR3 in amino acids: CASSHSGTGGSNQPQHF. As DNA, the CDR3 is TGCGCCAGCAGCCATTCCGGGACAGGGGGTAGCAATCAGCCCCAGCATTTT.

This chain connects TRBV29-1 to TRBJ1-2, with unresolved D. CDR1 and CDR2 from the germline V gene are SQVTM and ANQGSEA. The CDR3 extends over 15 amino acids. The V and J ends lost 4 bases and 8 bases respectively, with 23 bases between them. CDR3 residues: CSVGASHELLGGYTF. As DNA, the CDR3 is TGCAGCGTTGGGGCCAGCCATGAACTCCTTGGGGGCTACACCTTC.

Here the CDR3 DNA reads TGTGCCAGCTCATCGGGGACAGGGGAGAAGGCCGACTATGGCTACACCTTC. Translated: CASSSGTGEKADYGYTF. The J gene is TRBJ1-2, the V gene TRBV18, with 10 bases aligning to TRBD1. This CDR3 comprises 17 residues. The V and J ends lost 5 bases and 3 bases, in that order; junction bases with no gene match: 12. Germline CDR1 reads KGHSH; CDR2 reads LQKENI.

Only a few counts were recorded for this clone. The chain carries TRBV11-3 and TRBJ2-7, with 8 bases aligning to TRBD1. V lost 4 bases, J lost 0 bases, and 2 bases stayed unmatched. The CDR3 totals 14 residues. The germline V gene has CDR1 SGHNT and CDR2 YENEEA. CDR3 sequence reads: CASSSGTGSYEQYF. CDR3 sequence (DNA): TGTGCCAGCAGCTCCGGGACAGGCTCCTACGAGCAGTACTTC.

This chain joins TRBV27 and TRBJ2-7, with TRBD1 as a possible D gene (5 bases). Germline CDR1 reads MNHEY; CDR2 reads SMNVEV (reference sequence). The CDR3 covers 11 residues. Trimming took off 8 bases at V and 11 bases at J, with 16 bases between the two ends. The CDR3 reads CASSDLTDEYF. DNA for the CDR3: TGTGCCAGCTCGGATTTGACAGACGAGTACTTC.

This clone was counted a few times. The rearrangement uses TRBV6-5 and TRBJ2-1; perhaps TRBD2 as D (6 bases). Germline V gives CDR1 MNHEY, CDR2 SVGAGI. The CDR3 totals 11 residues. Trimming left V 7 bases short and J 9 bases short, with 10 bases between. The CDR3 DNA sequence: TGTGCCAGCACCGGAGGGGTTGAGCAGTTCTTC. The encoded protein is CASTGGVEQFF.

This clone has more than one count but fewer than ten. The chain carries TRBV10-3 and TRBJ1-1; TRBD1 matches at 8 bases. This CDR3 contains 15 residues. Germline trimming cut 10 bases from V and 0 bases from J; bases unmatched to any gene: 10. Germline V gene sequence: CDR1 ENHRY, CDR2 SYGVKD. In DNA, the CDR3 is TGTGCCAGTGCCCAGGGGGCCGACTTGAACACTGAAGCTTTCTTT. Translation gives CASAQGADLNTEAFF.